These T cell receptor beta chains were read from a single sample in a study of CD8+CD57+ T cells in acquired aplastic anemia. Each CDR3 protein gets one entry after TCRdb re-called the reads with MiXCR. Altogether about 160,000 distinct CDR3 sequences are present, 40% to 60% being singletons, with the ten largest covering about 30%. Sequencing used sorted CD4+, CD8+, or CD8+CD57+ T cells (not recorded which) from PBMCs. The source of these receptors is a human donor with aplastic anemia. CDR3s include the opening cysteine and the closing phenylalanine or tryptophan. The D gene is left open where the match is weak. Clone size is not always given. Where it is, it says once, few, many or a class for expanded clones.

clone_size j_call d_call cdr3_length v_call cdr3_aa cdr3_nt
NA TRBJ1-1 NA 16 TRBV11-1 CASSLAGGLRNTEAFF TGTGCCAGCAGCTTAGCGGGGGGGCTAAGGAACACTGAAGCTTTCTTT
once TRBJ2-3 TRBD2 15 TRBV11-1 CASSGGDDYTDTQYF TGTGCCAGCAGCGGGGGGGACGATTACACAGATACGCAGTATTTT
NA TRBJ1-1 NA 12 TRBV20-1 CSAVGYRTEAFF TGCAGTGCGGTGGGCTACAGGACTGAAGCTTTCTTT
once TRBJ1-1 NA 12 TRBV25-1 CASRDSWTEAFF TGTGCCAGCAGGGACAGCTGGACTGAAGCTTTCTTT
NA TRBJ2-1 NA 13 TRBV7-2 CASSLSSHGEQFF TGTGCCAGCAGCTTATCTAGCCACGGTGAGCAGTTCTTC
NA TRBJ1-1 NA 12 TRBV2 CASRLGGTEAFF TGTGCCAGCAGACTCGGGGGCACTGAAGCTTTCTTT
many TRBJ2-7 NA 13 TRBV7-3 CASSLDPAAEQYF TGTGCCAGCAGCTTAGATCCGGCGGCGGAGCAGTACTTC
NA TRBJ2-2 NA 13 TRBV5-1 CASSLSGSGGLFF TGCGCCAGCAGCTTGTCTGGGTCCGGGGGGCTGTTTTTT
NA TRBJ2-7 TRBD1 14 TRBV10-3 CAISEEQGAREQYF TGTGCCATCAGTGAGGAACAGGGGGCTCGCGAGCAGTACTTC
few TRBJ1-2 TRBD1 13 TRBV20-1 CSARTQGAHGYTF TGCAGTGCTCGTACACAGGGGGCCCATGGCTACACCTTC
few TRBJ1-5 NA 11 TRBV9 CASGGNQPQHF TGTGCCAGCGGGGGTAATCAGCCCCAGCATTTT
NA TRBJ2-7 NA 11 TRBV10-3 CAISTPGEQYF TGTGCCATCAGCACACCGGGCGAGCAGTACTTC
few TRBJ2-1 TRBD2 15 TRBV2 CASKLAGGLNNEQFF TGTGCCAGCAAACTAGCGGGAGGACTAAACAATGAGCAGTTCTTC
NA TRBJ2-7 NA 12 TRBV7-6 CAGRYQGNEQYF TGTGCCGGCAGATACCAGGGGAACGAGCAGTACTTC
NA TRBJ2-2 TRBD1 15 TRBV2 CASSHGQGNTGELFF TGTGCCAGCAGCCACGGACAGGGGAACACCGGGGAGCTGTTTTTT
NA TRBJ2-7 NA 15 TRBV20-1 CSARALGSQWYEQYF TGCAGTGCTAGAGCCTTAGGGAGTCAATGGTACGAGCAGTACTTC